Listed here are 6 T cell receptor beta chains from one sample, sequenced in a study of CD8+ T cells in alopecia areata. Extracted RNA was reverse transcribed into cDNA, the sequencing template. The data were produced by immunoSEQ multiplex PCR, yet TCRdb's version contains in-frame clones alone and is incomplete. The profile shows 65,000 to 95,000 clones, roughly half of them singletons. Material for sequencing was NKG2D-high CD8+ T cells sorted from blood. Receptors originate from a human donor with alopecia areata.

The CDR3 DNA reads as TGTGCCTGGAGTGTACGGGGGCTGGGCAATCAGCCCCAGCATTTT. This sequence encodes CAWSVRGLGNQPQHF. The chain joins TRBV30 to TRBJ1-5, with TRBD1 as a possible D gene (6 bases). Germline CDR1 and CDR2: GTSNPN and SVGIG (reference sequence). Trimming removed 0 bases at V and 2 bases at J, with 11 bases between. The CDR3 extends over 15 amino acids.

The V and J genes are TRBV30 and TRBJ2-3, with D perhaps matching TRBD1 (6 bases). Per the germline V gene, CDR1 is GTSNPN and CDR2 is SVGIG (reference sequence). This CDR3 contains 14 residues. V dropped 2 bases and J dropped 0 bases, with 9 bases sitting between them. The CDR3 nucleotides read TGTGCCTGGAGTACAGGGCTTAGCACAGATACGCAGTATTTT. Its protein is CAWSTGLSTDTQYF.

This clone has just a few counts. J is TRBJ2-5 and V is TRBV28; 10 bases match TRBD2. The V and J ends lost 7 bases and 1 base, in that order; junction bases with no gene match: 9. CDR1 and CDR2 (germline): MDHEN, SYDVKM. The CDR3 sequence is 16 residues long. The CDR3 region is CASISAGGPLQETQYF. The DNA of the CDR3 is TGTGCCAGCATATCAGCGGGAGGGCCTCTCCAAGAGACCCAGTACTTC.

This clone was observed a handful of times. The chain is built from TRBV29-1 and TRBJ1-1; 8 positions agree with TRBD1. The ends lost 6 bases at V and 1 base at J; junction bases unmatched: 7. Germline CDR1 SQVTM, CDR2 ANQGSEA. The CDR3 contains 14 residues. The CDR3 bases are TGCAGCGTGCGGACAGGGAGTGGGAACACTGAAGCTTTCTTT. Protein sequence: CSVRTGSGNTEAFF.

Only a few counts were recorded for this clone. The genes are TRBV11-2 and TRBJ2-7; 10 bases fit TRBD1. Germline V CDR1 and CDR2: SGHAT, FQNNGV. The J segment lost 4 bases and the V segment lost 5 bases, leaving 8 bases of the junction unmatched. This CDR3 region has 15 residues. The CDR3 bases are TGTGCCAGCAGCAGCCGGGACAGGGGCCCTTACGAGCAGTACTTC. This sequence encodes CASSSRDRGPYEQYF.

This clone was seen repeatedly, ten times or more. The J gene is TRBJ2-3, the V gene TRBV2, with TRBD2 identical over 9 bases. Germline V gene lookup returns CDR1 SNHLY and CDR2 FYNNEI. V was clipped by 0 bases and J by 4 bases; unmatched bases: 11. The CDR3 has 18 amino acids. CDR3 DNA: TGTGCCAGCAGTGAAGCGATAATCCGCGGGAGGGCCCCAGATACGCAGTATTTT. Translated: CASSEAIIRGRAPDTQYF. Based on the CDR3 plus reference TRBV2 and TRBJ2-3, the full variable domain is EPEVTQTPSHQVTQMGQEVILRCVPISNHLYFYWYRQILGQKVEFLVSFYNNEISEKSEIFDDQFSVERPDGSNFTLKIRSTKLEDSAMYFCASSEAIIRGRAPDTQYFGPGTRLTVL.